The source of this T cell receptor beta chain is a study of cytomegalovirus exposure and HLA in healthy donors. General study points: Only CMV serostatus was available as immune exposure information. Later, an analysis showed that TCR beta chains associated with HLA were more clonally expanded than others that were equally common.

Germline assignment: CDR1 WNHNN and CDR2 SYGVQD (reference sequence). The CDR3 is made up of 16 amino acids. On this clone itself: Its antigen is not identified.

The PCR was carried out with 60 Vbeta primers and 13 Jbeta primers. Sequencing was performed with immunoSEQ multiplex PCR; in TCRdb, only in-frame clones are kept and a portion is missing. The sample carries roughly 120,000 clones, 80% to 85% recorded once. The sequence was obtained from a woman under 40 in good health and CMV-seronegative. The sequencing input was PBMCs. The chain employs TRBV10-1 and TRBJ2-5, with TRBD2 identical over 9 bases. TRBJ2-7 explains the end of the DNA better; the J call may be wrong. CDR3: CASSGRLADCIYEQYF. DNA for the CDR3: TGCGCCAGCAGTGGGCGACTAGCGGACTGCATCTACGAGCAGTACTTC.